The present T cell receptor beta chain was sequenced within a study of blood T cells in healthy people across ages. Next came a second PCR, run for about 7 to 12 cycles, which used a sample-barcoded 5' primer along with a J-beta primer mix. Each single sample gave us at least 2.5 million CDR3-containing paired-end reads. TCRdb re-analysed the 5' RACE reads in MiXCR, keeping a single row per CDR3 protein. The sample yields approximately 1.5 million distinct CDR3 sequences, 42% seen once. This clonotype was picked up a small number of times. A read error may produce the germline difference seen at one junction end. Germline lookup yields CDR1 SSHAT and CDR2 FNYEAQ (reference sequence). The CDR3 length is 15 residues.

The chain links TRBV7-7 to TRBJ2-3, with D possibly called TRBD1 or TRBD2 (5 bases each). Sequencing input: blood. This sequence originates from a woman in her late teens or twenties in good health. CDR3 coding DNA: TGTGCTAGCAGCTTAGGGGTTGGGAGACGAGATACGCAGTATTTT. This codes for CASSLGVGRRDTQYF.